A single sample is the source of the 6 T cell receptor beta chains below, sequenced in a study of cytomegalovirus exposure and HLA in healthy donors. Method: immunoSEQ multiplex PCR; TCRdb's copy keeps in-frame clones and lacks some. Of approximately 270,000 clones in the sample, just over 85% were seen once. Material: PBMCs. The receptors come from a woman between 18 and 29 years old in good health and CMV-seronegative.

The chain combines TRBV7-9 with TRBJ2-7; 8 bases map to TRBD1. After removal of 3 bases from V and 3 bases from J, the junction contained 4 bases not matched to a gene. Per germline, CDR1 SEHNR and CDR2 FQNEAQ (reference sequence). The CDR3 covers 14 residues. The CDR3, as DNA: TGTGCCAGCAGCTTTGGGACAGGACGCTACGAGCAGTACTTC. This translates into CASSFGTGRYEQYF.

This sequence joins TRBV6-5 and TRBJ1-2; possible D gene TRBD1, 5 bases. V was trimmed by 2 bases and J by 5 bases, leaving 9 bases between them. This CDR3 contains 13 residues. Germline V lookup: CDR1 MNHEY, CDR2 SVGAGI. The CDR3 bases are TGTGCCAGCAGTTACGACCGACAGTATGGCTACACCTTC. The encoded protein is CASSYDRQYGYTF.

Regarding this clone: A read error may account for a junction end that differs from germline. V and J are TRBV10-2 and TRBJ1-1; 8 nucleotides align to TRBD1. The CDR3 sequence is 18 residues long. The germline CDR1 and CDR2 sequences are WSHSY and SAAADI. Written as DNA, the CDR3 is TGCGCCAGCAGCGAGTCGTGGTCCTTGACAGGGGATTGGACTGAAGCTTTCTTT. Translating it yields CASSESWSLTGDWTEAFF.

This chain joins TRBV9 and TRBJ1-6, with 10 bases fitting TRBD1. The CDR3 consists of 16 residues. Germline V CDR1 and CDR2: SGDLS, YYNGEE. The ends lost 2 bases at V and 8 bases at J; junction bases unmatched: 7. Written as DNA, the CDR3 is TGTGCCAGCAGCGTCGCCCATGGACAGGGGGATTCACCCCTCCACTTT. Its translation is CASSVAHGQGDSPLHF.

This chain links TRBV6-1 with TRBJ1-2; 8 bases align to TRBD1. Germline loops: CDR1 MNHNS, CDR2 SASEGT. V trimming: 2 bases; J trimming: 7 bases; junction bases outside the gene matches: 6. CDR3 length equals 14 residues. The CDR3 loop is CASSEIGQGAGYTF. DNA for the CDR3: TGTGCCAGCAGTGAAATAGGACAGGGTGCTGGCTACACCTTC.

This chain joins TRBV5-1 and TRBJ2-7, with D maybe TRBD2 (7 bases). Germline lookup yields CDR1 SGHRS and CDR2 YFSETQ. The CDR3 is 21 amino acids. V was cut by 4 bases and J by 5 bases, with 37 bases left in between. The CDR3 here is CASSLFLGLTTRGGEGDEQYF. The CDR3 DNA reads TGCGCCAGCAGCCTCTTCCTCGGTCTTACGACTAGGGGGGGCGAGGGAGACGAGCAGTACTTC.